The T cell receptor (beta chain) described here comes from a study of blood T cell repertoires in COVID-19. Turning to the study itself: T cells, B-cell-depleted T cells, or PBMCs provided the cDNA or gDNA that served as material.

Sequencing was performed with immunoSEQ multiplex PCR; in TCRdb, only in-frame clones are kept and a portion is missing. Counted here are about 92,000 clones, approximately 88% occurring once; the ten biggest clones make up approximately 16%. CDR3 length equals 14 residues. Germline values: CDR1 MNHEY, CDR2 SVGAGI. V shed 6 bases and J 3 bases; nucleotides not matched to a gene: 5. Patients from Seattle were sampled longitudinally, starting during active infection. The chain carries TRBV6-5 and TRBJ2-3; 8 bases map to TRBD1. The sample consisted of peripheral blood. The TCR was taken from a woman in her fifties or sixties with COVID-19, enrolled during active disease. The DNA of the CDR3 is TGTGCCAGCAGGGAGACAGGGGCAACAGATACGCAGTATTTT. This codes for CASRETGATDTQYF.